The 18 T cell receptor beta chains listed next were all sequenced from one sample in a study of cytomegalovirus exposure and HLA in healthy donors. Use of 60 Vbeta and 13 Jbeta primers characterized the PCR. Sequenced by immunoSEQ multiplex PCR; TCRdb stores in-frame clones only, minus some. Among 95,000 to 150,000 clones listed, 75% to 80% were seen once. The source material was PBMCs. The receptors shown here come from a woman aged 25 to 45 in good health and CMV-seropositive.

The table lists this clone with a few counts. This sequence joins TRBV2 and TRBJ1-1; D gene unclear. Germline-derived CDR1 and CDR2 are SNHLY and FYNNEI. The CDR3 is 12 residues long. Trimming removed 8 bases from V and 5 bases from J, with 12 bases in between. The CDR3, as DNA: TGTGCCAGCTCCCCCGGTCCTACTGAAGCTTTCTTT. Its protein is CASSPGPTEAFF.

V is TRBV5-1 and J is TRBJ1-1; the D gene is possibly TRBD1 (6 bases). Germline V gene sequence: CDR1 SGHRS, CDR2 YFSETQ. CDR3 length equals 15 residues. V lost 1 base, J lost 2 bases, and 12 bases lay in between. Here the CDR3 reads CASSLQGHLNTEAFF. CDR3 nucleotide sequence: TGCGCCAGCAGCTTGCAGGGACATCTAAACACTGAAGCTTTCTTT.

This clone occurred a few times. The DNA of the CDR3 is TGTGCCAGCTCACCTAGGAGTAAGACAGGGCACACTGAAGCTTTCTTT. This gives the protein CASSPRSKTGHTEAFF. The J gene is TRBJ1-1, the V gene TRBV18, with 7 nucleotides matching TRBD1. J lost 3 bases, V lost 3 bases, and 10 bases had no gene match. Germline V lookup: CDR1 KGHSH, CDR2 LQKENI. The CDR3 is 16 amino acids.

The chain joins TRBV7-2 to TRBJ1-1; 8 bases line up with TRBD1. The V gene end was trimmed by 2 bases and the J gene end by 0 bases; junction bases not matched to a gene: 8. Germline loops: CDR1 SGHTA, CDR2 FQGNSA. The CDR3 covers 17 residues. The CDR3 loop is CASSLTLWDRLNTEAFF. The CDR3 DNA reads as TGTGCCAGCAGCTTAACATTGTGGGACAGGTTGAACACTGAAGCTTTCTTT.

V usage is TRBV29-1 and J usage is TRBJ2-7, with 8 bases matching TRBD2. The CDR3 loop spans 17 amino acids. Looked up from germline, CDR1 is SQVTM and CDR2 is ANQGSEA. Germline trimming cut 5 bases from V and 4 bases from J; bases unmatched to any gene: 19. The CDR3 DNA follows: TGCAGCGTTCTCCCTCGCCTGAGCGGGGGCCTGCCGTACGAGCAGTACTTC. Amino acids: CSVLPRLSGGLPYEQYF.

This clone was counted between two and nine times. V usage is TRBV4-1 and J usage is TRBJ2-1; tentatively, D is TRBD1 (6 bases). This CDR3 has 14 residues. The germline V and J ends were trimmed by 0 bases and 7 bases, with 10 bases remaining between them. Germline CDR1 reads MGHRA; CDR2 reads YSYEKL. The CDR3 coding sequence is TGCGCCAGCAGCCAAGATCACAGGGATAATGAGCAGTTCTTC. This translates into CASSQDHRDNEQFF.

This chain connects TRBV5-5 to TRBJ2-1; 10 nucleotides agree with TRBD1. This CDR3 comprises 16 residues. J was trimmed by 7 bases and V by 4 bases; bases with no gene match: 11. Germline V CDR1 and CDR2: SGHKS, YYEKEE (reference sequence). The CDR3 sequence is CASSPSPRQGANEQFF. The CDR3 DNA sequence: TGTGCCAGCAGCCCATCGCCAAGACAGGGGGCAAATGAGCAGTTCTTC.

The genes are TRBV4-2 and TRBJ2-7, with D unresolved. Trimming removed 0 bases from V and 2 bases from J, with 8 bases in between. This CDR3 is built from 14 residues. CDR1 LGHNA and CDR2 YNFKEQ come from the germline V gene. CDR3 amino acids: CASSQDFQTYEQYF. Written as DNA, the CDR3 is TGTGCCAGCAGCCAAGATTTCCAGACCTACGAGCAGTACTTC.

CDR3 nucleotides: TGCGCCAGCAGCCAAGATTGGGGACAGGGTAGTATCCATGGCTACACCTTC. Amino acid sequence: CASSQDWGQGSIHGYTF. The chain has TRBV4-1 and TRBJ1-2, with TRBD1 matching 9 bases. The CDR3 spans 17 residues. V was clipped by 0 bases and J by 6 bases; unmatched bases: 11. The germline V gene has CDR1 MGHRA and CDR2 YSYEKL.

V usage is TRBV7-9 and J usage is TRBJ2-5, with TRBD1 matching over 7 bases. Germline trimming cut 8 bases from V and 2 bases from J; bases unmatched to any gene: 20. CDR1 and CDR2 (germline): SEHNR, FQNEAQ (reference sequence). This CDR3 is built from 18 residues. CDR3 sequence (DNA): TGTGCCAGCGCAGACCCACCCGCCACACAGGGGTCTCAAGAGACCCAGTACTTC. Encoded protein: CASADPPATQGSQETQYF.

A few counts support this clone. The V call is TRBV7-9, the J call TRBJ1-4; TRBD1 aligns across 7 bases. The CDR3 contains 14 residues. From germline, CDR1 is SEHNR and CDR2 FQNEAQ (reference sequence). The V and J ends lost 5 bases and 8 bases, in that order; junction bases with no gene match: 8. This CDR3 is CASSLRGMGEKLFF. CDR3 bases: TGTGCCAGCAGCCTCAGGGGGATGGGCGAAAAACTGTTTTTT.

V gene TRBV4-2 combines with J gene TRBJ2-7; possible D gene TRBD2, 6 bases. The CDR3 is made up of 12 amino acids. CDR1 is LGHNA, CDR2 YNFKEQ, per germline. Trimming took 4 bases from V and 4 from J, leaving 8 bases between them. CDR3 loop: CASSPGGYEQYF. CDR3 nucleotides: TGTGCCAGCAGCCCAGGAGGGTACGAGCAGTACTTC.

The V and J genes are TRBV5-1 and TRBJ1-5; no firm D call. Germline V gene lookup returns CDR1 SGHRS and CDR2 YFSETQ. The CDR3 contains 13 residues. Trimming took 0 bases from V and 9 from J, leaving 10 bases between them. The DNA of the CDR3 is TGCGCCAGCAGCTTGGACTTACGGGGGCCCCAGCATTTT. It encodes CASSLDLRGPQHF.

Here the CDR3 DNA reads TGTGCCAGCAGCCTATCGGACGGCGGGGGCTACACCTTC. This sequence encodes CASSLSDGGGYTF. V gene TRBV5-6 combines with J gene TRBJ1-2; no clear D gene. The CDR3 has 13 amino acids. CDR1 SGHDT and CDR2 YYEEEE come from the germline V gene. Trimming shortened V by 4 bases and J by 8 bases, and 15 bases separated the two germline ends.

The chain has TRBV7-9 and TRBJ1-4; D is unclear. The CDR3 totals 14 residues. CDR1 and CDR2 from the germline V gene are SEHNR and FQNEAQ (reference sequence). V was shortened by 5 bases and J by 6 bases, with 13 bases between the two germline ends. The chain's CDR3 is CASSKEGIHEKLFF. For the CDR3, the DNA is TGTGCCAGCAGCAAAGAGGGTATTCATGAAAAACTGTTTTTT. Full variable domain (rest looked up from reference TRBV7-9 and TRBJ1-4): DTGVSQNPRHKITKRGQNVTFRCDPISEHNRLYWYRQTLGQGPEFLTYFQNEAQLEKSRLLSDRFSAERPKGSFSTLEIQRTEQGDSAMYLCASSKEGIHEKLFFGSGTQLSVL.

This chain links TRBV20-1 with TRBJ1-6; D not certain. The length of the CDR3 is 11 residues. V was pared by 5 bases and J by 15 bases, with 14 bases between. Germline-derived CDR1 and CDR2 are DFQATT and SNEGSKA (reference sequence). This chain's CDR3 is CSASVPPVLHF. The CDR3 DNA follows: TGCAGTGCTTCCGTCCCGCCGGTCCTCCACTTT.

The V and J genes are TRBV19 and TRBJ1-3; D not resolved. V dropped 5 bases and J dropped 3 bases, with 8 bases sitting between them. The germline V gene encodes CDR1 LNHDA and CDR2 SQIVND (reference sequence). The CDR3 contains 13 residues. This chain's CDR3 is CASSPRGGNTIYF. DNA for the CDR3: TGTGCCAGTAGTCCCCGAGGTGGAAACACCATATATTTT.

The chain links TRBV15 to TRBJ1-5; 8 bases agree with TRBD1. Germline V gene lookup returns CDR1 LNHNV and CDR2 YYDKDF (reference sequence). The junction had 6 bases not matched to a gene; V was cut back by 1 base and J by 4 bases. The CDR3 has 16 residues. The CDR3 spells CATSRGGTGGNQPQHF. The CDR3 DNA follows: TGTGCCACCAGCAGAGGGGGGACAGGTGGGAATCAGCCCCAGCATTTT.